The T cell receptor (beta chain) described here comes from a study of blood T cell repertoires in COVID-19 (dated by TCRdb to 2020 to 2022). Background on the whole study: The collaborator samples originated in the United States, Italy and Spain and spanned the acute and convalescent phases of COVID-19. The material from the prospective study consisted of cDNA or gDNA derived from T cells, B-cell-depleted T cells, or PBMCs. The dataset comprised deeply sampled blood TCRbeta repertoires from subjects exposed to, actively infected with, or recovered from COVID-19. The repertoires were released in a freely available public database meant as a resource for research on the immune response to SARS-CoV-2. Samples were obtained from the ongoing ImmuneRACE study (first 160 participants) and from over 1,000 subjects provided by 6 global collaborators. A de-identified subject ID, COVID-19 status, age in years and sex were almost always included in the sample metadata. Where HLA class I and class II types were available, the types were taken from metadata supplied by the sample provider, not from assay-based typing.

On the study overall, not on this receptor specifically: Clinical and demographic metadata were provided uncurated, with the amount varying by source and participant.

The immunoSEQ Assay, a bias-controlled multiplex PCR, was used to amplify TCRbeta CDR3 regions from genomic DNA. The authors' pipeline ran thus. Nucleated cell counts per sample were estimated from amplification of reference gene primers within the assay. To quantify the absolute abundance of each unique TCRbeta CDR3 rearrangement, sequence reads were collapsed and filtered. For each sample, productive Simpson clonality was calculated by taking the square root of Simpson's diversity index across productive rearrangements. TCRdb's version of the immuneACCESS table is confined to in-frame rearrangements and falls short of the full clone set. An unresolved V gene accounts for under half of the shortfall where checked; the remainder is of unknown origin. V, J and clone size are taken as reported in that table, and D and trimming were inferred from the DNA itself. A total of some 150,000 clones appear in this sample, approximately 81% of them only once. The ten top clones hold around 8% of the sample.

The CDR3 numbers 13 residues from cysteine through phenylalanine. The DNA shown is the 39-base CDR3, in frame from base 1. V trim: 6 bases; J trim: 5 bases; unmatched bases: 3. The germline V gene encodes CDR1 MNHNY and CDR2 SVGAGI (reference sequence). Regarding this clone: Its antigen is unknown. No quality values exist for individual bases; no much larger clone is one base distant.

Collaborating institutions collected whole blood in K2EDTA tubes following their own protocols. For TCRbeta analysis, collaborators shipped samples as frozen whole blood, isolated PBMCs, or DNA extracted from either of those sample types. The sequenced sample consisted of peripheral blood. This chain joins TRBV6-6 to TRBJ2-2; a stretch of 7 junction bases matches TRBD2. The TCR originated in a woman aged 55-69 years with active or convalescent COVID-19. The DNA sequence is as follows: TGTGCCAGCAGGAGGGAGGGGACCGGGGAGCTGTTTTTT. It translates to CASRREGTGELFF.